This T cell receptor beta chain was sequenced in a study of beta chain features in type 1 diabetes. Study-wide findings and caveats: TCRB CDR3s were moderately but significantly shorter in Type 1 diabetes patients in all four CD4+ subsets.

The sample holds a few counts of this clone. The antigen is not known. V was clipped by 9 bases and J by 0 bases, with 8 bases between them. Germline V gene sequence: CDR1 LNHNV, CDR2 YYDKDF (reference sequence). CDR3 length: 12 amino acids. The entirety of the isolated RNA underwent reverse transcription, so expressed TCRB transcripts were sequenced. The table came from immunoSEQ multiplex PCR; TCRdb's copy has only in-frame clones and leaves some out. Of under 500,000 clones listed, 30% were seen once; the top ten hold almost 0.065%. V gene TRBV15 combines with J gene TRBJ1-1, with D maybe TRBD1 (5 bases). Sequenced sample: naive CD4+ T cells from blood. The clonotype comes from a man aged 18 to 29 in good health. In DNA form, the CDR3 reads TGTGCCACAGGGACGGTGAACACTGAAGCTTTCTTT. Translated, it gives CATGTVNTEAFF.